This entry is about one T cell receptor beta chain. The PCR employed 60 Vbeta primers together with 13 Jbeta primers. This table comes from immunoSEQ multiplex PCR, and its TCRdb copy is limited to in-frame clones, with some not included. The sample yields 120,000 or so clones, roughly four fifths seen once. Trimming took 1 base from V and 4 from J, leaving 7 bases between them. This CDR3 is 13 amino acids long. The germline gives CDR1 SEHNR, CDR2 FQNEAQ (reference sequence). The sample originates from a study of cytomegalovirus exposure and HLA in healthy donors. This clonotype originated in a male donor in good health and CMV-seropositive. The chain joins TRBV7-9 to TRBJ1-2; D is possibly TRBD1 (5 bases). Material for sequencing was PBMCs. CDR3 sequence: CASSLGQGYGYTF. DNA of the CDR3: TGTGCCAGCAGCTTAGGCCAGGGCTATGGCTACACCTTC.